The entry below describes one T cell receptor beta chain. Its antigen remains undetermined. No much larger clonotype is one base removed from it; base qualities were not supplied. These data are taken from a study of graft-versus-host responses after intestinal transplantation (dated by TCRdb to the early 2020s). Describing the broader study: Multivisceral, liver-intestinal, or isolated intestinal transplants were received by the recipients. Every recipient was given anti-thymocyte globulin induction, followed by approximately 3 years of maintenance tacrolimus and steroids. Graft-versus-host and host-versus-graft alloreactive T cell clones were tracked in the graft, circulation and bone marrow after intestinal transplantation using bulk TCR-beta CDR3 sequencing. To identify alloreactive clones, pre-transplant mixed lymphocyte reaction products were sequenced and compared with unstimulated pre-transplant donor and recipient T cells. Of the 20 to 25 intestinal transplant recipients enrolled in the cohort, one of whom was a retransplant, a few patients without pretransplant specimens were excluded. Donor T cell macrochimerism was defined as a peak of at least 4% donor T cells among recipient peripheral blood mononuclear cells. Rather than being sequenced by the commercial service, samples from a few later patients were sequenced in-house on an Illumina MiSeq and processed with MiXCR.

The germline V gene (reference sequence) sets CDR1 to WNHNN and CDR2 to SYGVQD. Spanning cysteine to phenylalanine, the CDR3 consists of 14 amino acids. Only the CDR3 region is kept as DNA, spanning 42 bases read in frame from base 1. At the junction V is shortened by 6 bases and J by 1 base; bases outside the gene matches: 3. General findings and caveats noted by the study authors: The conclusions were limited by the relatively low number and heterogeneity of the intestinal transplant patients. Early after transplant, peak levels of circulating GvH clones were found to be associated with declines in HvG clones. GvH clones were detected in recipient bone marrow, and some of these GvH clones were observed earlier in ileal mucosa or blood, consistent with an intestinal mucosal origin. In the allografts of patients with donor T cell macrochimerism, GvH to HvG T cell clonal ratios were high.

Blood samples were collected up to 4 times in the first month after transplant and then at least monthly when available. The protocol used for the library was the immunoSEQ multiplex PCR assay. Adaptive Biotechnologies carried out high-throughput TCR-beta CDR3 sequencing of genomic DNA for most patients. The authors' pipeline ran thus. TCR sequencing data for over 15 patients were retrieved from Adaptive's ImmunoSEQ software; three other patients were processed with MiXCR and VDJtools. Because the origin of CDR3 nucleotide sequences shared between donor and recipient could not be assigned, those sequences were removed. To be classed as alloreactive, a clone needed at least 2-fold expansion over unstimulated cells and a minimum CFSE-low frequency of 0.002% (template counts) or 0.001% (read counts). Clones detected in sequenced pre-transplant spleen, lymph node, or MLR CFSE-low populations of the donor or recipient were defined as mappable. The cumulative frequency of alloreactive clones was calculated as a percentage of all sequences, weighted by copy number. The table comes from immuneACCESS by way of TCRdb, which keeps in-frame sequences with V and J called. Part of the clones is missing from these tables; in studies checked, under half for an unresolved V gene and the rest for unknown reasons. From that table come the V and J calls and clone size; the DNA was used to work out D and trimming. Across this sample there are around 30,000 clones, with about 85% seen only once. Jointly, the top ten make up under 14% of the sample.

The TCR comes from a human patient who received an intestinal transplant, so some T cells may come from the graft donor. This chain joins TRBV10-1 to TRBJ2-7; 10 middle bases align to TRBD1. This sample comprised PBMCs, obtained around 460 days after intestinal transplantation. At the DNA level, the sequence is TGCGCCAGCAGGAGGGACAGGGGATCCTACGAGCAGTACTTC. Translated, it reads CASRRDRGSYEQYF.